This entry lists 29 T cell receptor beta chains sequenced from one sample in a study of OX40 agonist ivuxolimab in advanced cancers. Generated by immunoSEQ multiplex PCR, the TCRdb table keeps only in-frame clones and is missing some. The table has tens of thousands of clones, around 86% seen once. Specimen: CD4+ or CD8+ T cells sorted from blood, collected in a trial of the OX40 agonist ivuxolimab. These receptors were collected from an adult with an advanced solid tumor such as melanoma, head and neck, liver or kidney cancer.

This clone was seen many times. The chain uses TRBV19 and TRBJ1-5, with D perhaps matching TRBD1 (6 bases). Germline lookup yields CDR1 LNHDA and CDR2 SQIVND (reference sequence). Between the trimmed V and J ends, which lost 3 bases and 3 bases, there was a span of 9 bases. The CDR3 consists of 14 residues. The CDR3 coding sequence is TGTGCCAGTAGTATCGACAGGTACAATCAGCCCCAGCATTTT. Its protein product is CASSIDRYNQPQHF.

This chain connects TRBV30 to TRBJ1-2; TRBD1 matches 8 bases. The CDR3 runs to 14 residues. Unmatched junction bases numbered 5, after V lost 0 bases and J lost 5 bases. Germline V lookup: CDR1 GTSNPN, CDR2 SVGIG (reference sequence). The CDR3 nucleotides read TGTGCCTGGAGTGTACAGACAGGGGTATATGGCTACACCTTC. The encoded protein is CAWSVQTGVYGYTF.

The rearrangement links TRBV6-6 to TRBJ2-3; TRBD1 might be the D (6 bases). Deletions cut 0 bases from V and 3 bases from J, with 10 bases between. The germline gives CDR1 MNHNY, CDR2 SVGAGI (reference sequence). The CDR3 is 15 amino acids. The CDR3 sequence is CASSYSQGRTDTQYF. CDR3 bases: TGTGCCAGCAGTTACTCACAGGGAAGGACAGATACGCAGTATTTT.

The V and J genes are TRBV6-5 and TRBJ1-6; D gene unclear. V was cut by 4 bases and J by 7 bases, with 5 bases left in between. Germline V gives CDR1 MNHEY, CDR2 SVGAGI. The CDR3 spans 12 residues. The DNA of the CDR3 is TGTGCCAGCAGTTCCTTGAATTCACCCCTCCACTTT. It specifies CASSSLNSPLHF.

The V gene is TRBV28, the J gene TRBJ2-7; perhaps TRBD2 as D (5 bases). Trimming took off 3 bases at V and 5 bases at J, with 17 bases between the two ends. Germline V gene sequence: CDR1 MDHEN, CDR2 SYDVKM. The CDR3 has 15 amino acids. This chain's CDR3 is CASSLTGSGWNEQYF. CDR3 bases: TGTGCCAGCAGTTTGACGGGGAGTGGCTGGAACGAGCAGTACTTC.

CDR3 nucleotides: TGCGCCACGAAGCTAGCCGGGACAGGGGATAGTTCACCCCTCCACTTT. Its translation: CATKLAGTGDSSPLHF. The chain is built from TRBV10-2 and TRBJ1-6; 10 bases align to TRBD1. CDR1 is WSHSY and CDR2 is SAAADI in the germline V gene. This CDR3 has 16 amino acids. Germline trimming cut 10 bases from V and 9 bases from J; bases unmatched to any gene: 15.

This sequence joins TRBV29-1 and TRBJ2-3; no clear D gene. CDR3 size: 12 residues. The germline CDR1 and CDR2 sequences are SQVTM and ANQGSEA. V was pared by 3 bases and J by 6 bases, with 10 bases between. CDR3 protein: CSVEEPRDTQYF. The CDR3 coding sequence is TGCAGCGTTGAGGAACCAAGGGATACGCAGTATTTT.

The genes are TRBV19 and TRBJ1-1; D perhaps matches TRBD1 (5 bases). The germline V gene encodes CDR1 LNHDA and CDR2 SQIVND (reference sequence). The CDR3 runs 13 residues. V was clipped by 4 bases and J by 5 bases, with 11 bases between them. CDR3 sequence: CASSTQGQTEAFF. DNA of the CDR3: TGTGCCAGTAGTACCCAGGGTCAAACTGAAGCTTTCTTT.

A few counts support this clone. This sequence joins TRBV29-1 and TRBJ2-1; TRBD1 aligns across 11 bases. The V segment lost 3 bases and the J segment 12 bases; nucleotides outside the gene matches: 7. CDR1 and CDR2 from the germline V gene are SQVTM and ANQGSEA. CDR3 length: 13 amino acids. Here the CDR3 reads CSVEDRGRGVQFF. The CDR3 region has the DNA TGCAGCGTTGAGGACAGGGGGCGAGGGGTGCAGTTCTTC.

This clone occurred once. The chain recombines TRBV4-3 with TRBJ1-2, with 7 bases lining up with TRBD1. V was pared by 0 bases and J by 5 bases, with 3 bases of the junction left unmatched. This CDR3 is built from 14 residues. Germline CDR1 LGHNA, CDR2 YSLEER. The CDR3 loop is CASSQDDRVYGYTF. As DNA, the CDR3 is TGCGCCAGCAGCCAAGATGACAGGGTATATGGCTACACCTTC.

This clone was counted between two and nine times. The CDR3 DNA sequence: TGTGCTAGTGGTTTGGGCGGTCTCAAAAACATTCAGTACTTC. Protein sequence: CASGLGGLKNIQYF. The chain combines TRBV12-5 with TRBJ2-4; D not certain. In germline, CDR1 is LGHNT, CDR2 FRNRAP. This CDR3 is 14 amino acids long. Trimming removed 1 base from V and 3 bases from J, with 7 bases in between.

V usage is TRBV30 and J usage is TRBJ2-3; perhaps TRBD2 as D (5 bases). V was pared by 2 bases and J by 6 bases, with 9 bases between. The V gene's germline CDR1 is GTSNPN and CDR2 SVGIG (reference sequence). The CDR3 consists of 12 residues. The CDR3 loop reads CAWSTLGDTQYF. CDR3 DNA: TGTGCCTGGAGTACACTAGGGGATACGCAGTATTTT.

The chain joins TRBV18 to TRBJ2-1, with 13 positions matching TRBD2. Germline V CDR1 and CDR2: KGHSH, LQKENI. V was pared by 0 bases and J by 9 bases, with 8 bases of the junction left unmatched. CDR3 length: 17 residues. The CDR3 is CASSPPGRTSGRGEQFF. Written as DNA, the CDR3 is TGTGCCAGCTCACCACCGGGTCGGACTAGCGGGAGAGGTGAGCAGTTCTTC.

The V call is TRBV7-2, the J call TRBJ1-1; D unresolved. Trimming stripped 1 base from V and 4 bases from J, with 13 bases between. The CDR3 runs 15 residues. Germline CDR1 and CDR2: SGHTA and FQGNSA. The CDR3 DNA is TGTGCCAGCAGCTTAGGGAGCGGGGTGGCCACTGAAGCTTTCTTT. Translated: CASSLGSGVATEAFF.

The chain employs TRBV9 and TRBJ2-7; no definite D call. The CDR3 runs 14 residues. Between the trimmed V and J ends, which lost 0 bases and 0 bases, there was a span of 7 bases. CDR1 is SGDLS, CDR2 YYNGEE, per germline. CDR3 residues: CASSVGADSYEQYF. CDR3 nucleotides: TGTGCCAGCAGCGTAGGGGCGGACTCCTACGAGCAGTACTTC.

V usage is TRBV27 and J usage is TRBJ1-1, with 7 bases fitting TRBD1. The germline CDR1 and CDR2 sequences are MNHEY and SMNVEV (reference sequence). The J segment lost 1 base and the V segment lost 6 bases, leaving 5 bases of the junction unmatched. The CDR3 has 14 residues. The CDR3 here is CASRYQGENTEAFF. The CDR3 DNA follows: TGTGCCAGCAGGTATCAGGGGGAGAACACTGAAGCTTTCTTT.

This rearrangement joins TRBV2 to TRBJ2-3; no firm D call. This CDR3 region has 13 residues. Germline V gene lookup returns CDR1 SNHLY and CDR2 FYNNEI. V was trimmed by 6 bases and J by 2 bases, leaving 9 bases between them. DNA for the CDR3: TGTGCCAGCAGGGTTCCGCACACAGATACGCAGTATTTT. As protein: CASRVPHTDTQYF.

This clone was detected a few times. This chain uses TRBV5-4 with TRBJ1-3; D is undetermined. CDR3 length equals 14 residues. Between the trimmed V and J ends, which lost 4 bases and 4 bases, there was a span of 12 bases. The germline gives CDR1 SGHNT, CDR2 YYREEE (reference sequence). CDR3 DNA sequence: TGTGCCAGCAGCCCCTCGAACGCGGGAAACACCATATATTTT. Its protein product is CASSPSNAGNTIYF.

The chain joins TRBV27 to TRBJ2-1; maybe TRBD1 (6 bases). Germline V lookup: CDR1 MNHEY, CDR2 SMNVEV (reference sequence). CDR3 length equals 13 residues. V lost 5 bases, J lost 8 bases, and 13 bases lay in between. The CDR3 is CASSTNRVHEQFF. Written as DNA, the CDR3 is TGTGCCAGCAGTACGAACAGGGTTCATGAGCAGTTCTTC.

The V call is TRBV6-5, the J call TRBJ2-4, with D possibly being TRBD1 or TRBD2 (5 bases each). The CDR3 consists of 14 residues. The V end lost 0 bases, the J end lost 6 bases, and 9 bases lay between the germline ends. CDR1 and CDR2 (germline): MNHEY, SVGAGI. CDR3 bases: TGTGCCAGCAGTTACTCGGCAGGGAGAAACATTCAGTACTTC. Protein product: CASSYSAGRNIQYF.

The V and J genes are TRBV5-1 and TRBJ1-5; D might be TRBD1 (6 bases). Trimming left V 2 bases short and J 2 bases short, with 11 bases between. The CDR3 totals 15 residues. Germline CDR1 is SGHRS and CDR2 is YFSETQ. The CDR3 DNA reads TGCGCCAGCAGCTTCTCAGGGGATGGCAATCAGCCCCAGCATTTT. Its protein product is CASSFSGDGNQPQHF.

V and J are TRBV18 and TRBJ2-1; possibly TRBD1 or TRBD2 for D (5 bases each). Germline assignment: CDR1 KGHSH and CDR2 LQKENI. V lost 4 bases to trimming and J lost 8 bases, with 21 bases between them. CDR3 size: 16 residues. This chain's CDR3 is CASSHRPGHGDDEQFF. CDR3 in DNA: TGTGCCAGCTCACATAGACCGGGGCATGGGGACGATGAGCAGTTCTTC. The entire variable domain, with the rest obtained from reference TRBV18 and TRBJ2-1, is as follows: NAGVMQNPRHLVRRRGQEARLRCSPMKGHSHVYWYRQLPEEGLKFMVYLQKENIIDESGMPKERFSAEFPKEGPSILRIQQVVRGDSAAYFCASSHRPGHGDDEQFFGPGTRLTVL.

CDR3 bases: TGTGCCAGCAGCGTAGTAGGGACGGACACTGAAGCTTTCTTT. Translated: CASSVVGTDTEAFF. This sequence joins TRBV9 and TRBJ1-1; perhaps TRBD1 as D (5 bases). Germline lookup yields CDR1 SGDLS and CDR2 YYNGEE. Between the trimmed V and J ends, which lost 0 bases and 3 bases, there was a span of 9 bases. There are 14 residues in the CDR3.

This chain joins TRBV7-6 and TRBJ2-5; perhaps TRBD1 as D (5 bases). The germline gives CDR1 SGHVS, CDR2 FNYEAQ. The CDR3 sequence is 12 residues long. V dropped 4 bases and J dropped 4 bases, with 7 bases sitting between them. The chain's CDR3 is CASSSRGETQYF. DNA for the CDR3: TGTGCCAGCAGCTCTAGGGGAGAGACCCAGTACTTC.

Here the CDR3 reads CASTRGSTGTANLGGYTF. CDR3 coding DNA: TGTGCCAGTACCCGGGGATCGACCGGGACCGCTAATCTCGGAGGCTACACCTTC. The gene calls are TRBV19 and TRBJ1-2; D possibly corresponds to TRBD1 (5 bases). V shed 7 bases and J shed 8 bases, with 32 bases lying between them. The CDR3 has 18 amino acids. Germline V gives CDR1 LNHDA, CDR2 SQIVND (reference sequence).

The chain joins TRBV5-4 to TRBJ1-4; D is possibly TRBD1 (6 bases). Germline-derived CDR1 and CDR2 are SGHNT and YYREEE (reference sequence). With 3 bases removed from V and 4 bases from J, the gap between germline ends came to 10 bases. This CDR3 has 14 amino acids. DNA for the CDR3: TGTGCCAGCAGCTCCGGGACAATTAATGAAAAACTGTTTTTT. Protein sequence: CASSSGTINEKLFF.

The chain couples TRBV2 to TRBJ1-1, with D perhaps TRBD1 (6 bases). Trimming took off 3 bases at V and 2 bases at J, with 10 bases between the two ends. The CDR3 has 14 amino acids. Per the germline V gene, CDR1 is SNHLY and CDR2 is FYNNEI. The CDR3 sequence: CASSDRGDNTEAFF. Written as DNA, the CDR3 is TGTGCCAGCAGTGACAGGGGAGATAACACTGAAGCTTTCTTT.

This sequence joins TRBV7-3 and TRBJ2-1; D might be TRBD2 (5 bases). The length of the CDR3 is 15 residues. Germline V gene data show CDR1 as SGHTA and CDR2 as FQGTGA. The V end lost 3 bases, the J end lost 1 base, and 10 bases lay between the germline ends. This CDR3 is CASSLGRGSYNEQFF. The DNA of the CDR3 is TGTGCCAGCAGCTTGGGTCGGGGTTCCTACAATGAGCAGTTCTTC.

The CDR3 spells CASSMEYEGGAEAFF. CDR3 coding DNA: TGTGCCAGTAGTATGGAGTACGAGGGTGGCGCTGAAGCTTTCTTT. This chain joins TRBV19 and TRBJ1-1; no definite D call. The CDR3 sequence is 15 residues long. In germline, CDR1 is LNHDA, CDR2 SQIVND (reference sequence). Trimming left V 3 bases short and J 6 bases short, with 17 bases between.